The present entry profiles one TCR beta chain with its context. Its antigen remains unidentified. The source of the sample is a study of T cells in localized non-small cell lung cancer. Points from the study as a whole: Greater T cell density in blood accompanied longer overall survival.

The germline V gene has CDR1 GTSNPN and CDR2 SVGIG (reference sequence). This CDR3 comprises 14 residues. Clones were read by immunoSEQ multiplex PCR, and TCRdb kept only the in-frame ones, dropping some. The data hold some 50,000 clones, with more than 85% observed a single time. This TCR was sampled from a female donor with stage II lung adenocarcinoma. The V call is TRBV30, the J call TRBJ2-1; 9 positions match TRBD2. The sample in question was PBMCs, obtained before any cancer treatment. CDR3 bases: TGTGCTTCTATCGGGGAGCGGGGGGCCAATGAGCAGTTCTTC. Protein sequence: CASIGERGANEQFF.